Shown below are 3 T cell receptor beta chains from a single sample sequenced in a study of blood T cell repertoires in COVID-19. Sequencing was performed with immunoSEQ multiplex PCR; in TCRdb, only in-frame clones are kept and a portion is missing. The sample records some 140,000 clones, over 80% being singletons. Source material: PBMCs or T cells enriched from blood (not recorded which). The origin of the receptors is a man aged 30 to 39 who had recovered from COVID-19.

This clone was seen once. This chain uses TRBV24-1 with TRBJ2-1, with TRBD2 matching 11 bases. The CDR3 is 15 residues long. V was clipped by 3 bases and J by 8 bases; unmatched bases: 5. Germline CDR1 KGHDR, CDR2 SFDVKD. The CDR3 DNA is TGTGCCACCAGTGATCCCACTAGCGGGAGTTATGAGCAGTTCTTC. It encodes CATSDPTSGSYEQFF.

V is TRBV6-6 and J is TRBJ1-1, with D hard to call. V was clipped by 5 bases and J by 2 bases, with 15 bases between them. This CDR3 contains 15 residues. The germline gives CDR1 MNHNY, CDR2 SVGAGI (reference sequence). CDR3 sequence (DNA): TGTGCCAGCAGTATCGATCCCTGGAGTAACACTGAAGCTTTCTTT. This encodes CASSIDPWSNTEAFF.

This clone was observed a few times. The gene calls are TRBV6-2 or TRBV6-3 and TRBJ2-1; 8 positions agree with TRBD1. Per the germline V gene, CDR1 is MNHEY and CDR2 is SVGEGT. CDR3 length equals 12 residues. J lost 7 bases, V lost 6 bases, and 2 bases had no gene match. CDR3 nucleotides: TGTGCCAGCAGCAACAGGGGGAATGAGCAGTTCTTC. Translating it yields CASSNRGNEQFF.